This T cell receptor (beta chain) was sequenced in a study of T cell responses to AZD1222 COVID-19 vaccine. Germline V gives CDR1 GTSNPN, CDR2 SVGIG (reference sequence). CDR3 length: 13 residues. Turning to this clone: What it binds is not known.

Only in-frame clones appear in the TCRdb table, and some are missing; sequencing was by immunoSEQ multiplex PCR. The sample lists approximately 190,000 clones; approximately 94% were seen once. Findings and limits, study-wide: Females outnumbered males among donors, who were mostly white British; clonal diversity was possibly underestimated. AZD1222 recipients seropositive at baseline numbered only six or seven.

The specimen comprised peripheral blood, sampled on day 0 of AZD1222 vaccination. This sequence was found in an adult in good health. The chain couples TRBV30 to TRBJ2-1; maybe TRBD1 (5 bases). CDR3 residues: CAGVRSSYNEQFF. Here the CDR3 DNA reads TGTGCAGGGGTGCGGAGCTCCTACAATGAGCAGTTCTTC.